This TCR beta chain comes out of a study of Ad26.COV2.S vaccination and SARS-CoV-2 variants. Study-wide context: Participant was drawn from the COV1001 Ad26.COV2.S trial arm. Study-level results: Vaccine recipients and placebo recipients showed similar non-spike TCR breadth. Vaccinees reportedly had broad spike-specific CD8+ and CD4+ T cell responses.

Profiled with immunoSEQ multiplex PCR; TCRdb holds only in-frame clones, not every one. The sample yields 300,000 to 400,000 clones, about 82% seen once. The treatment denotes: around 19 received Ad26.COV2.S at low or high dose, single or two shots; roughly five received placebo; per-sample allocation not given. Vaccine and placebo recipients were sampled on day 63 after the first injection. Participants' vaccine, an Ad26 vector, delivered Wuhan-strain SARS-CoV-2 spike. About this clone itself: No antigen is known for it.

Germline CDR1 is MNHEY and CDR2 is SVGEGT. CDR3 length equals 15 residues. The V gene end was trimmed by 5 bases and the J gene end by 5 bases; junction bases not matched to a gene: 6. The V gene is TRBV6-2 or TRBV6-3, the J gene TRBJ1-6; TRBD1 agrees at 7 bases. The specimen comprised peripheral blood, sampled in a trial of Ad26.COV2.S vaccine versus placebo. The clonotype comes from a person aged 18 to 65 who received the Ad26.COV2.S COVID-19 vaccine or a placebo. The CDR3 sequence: CASSRQGINNSPLHF. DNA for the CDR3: TGTGCCAGCAGTCGACAGGGAATAAATAATTCACCCCTCCACTTT.